This is a list of T cell receptor beta chains from one sample in a study of blood T cell repertoires in COVID-19. Profiled with immunoSEQ multiplex PCR; TCRdb holds only in-frame clones, not every one. The sample lists about 160,000 clones; 85% to 95% were seen once. Sequencing was performed on peripheral blood. All receptors derive from a woman in her fifties or sixties with acute or convalescent COVID-19. Each CDR3 is given without its conserved first and last residue. The order of the fields is CDR3 length, J gene, V gene, clone size, CDR3 protein. For some rows the clone size is stated as once, few or many, or as a class when expanded; others skip it.

>15|TRBJ2-3|TRBV7-8|-
ASSHGLAGLFTDTQY
>11|TRBJ1-2|TRBV27|-
ASSFFLNYGYT
>10|TRBJ1-4|TRBV29-1|once
SVGRRGEKLF
>15|TRBJ1-6|TRBV30|-
AWSAYIRQGHNSPLH
>13|TRBJ1-5|TRBV21-1|-
ASNQCGTERIPQH
>15|TRBJ2-1|TRBV13|-
ASSLVRGRGISSEQF
>12|TRBJ2-7|TRBV4-3|-
ASSQDRGLYEQY
>13|TRBJ1-1|TRBV18|-
ASSPFSIGNTEAF
>14|TRBJ1-2|TRBV7-2|-
ASSQPGQGVGRGYT
>14|TRBJ2-1|TRBV24-1|-
ATSDSSGRGYNEQF
>18|TRBJ2-2|TRBV4-3|-
ASSLSRGKLAGGWTGELF
>12|TRBJ1-4|TRBV5-8|-
ASSLWTEHEKLF
>13|TRBJ1-2|TRBV6-5|-
ASSYSTQGGGGYT
>12|TRBJ2-5|TRBV9|-
ASSTDGGQETQY
>12|TRBJ2-7|TRBV7-6|few
ASSLVTGSGEQY
>11|TRBJ2-7|TRBV10-3|-
AISVGQNYEQY
>15|TRBJ1-1|TRBV18|few
ASSPKITGGSSTEAF
>13|TRBJ2-1|TRBV7-2|-
ASSTTSGTLGEQF
>11|TRBJ1-5|TRBV2|-
ASSGRGNQPQH
>10|TRBJ2-1|TRBV5-1|-
ASSFGVGEQF
>13|TRBJ2-1|TRBV27|-
ASKAAGGPVNEQF
>19|TRBJ1-6|TRBV9|-
ASSGAPSRDRVRAYNSPLH
>12|TRBJ2-5|TRBV9|-
ASSAGQGKETQY
>14|TRBJ2-5|TRBV4-1|-
ASSPGRGGSQETQY
>12|TRBJ1-1|TRBV5-1|-
ASSWGGVNTEAF
>14|TRBJ1-2|TRBV5-1|-
ASSLGQGTSPGGYT
>12|TRBJ1-1|TRBV9|-
ASSPVRGGTEAF
>14|TRBJ2-2|TRBV19|-
ASSTGQGGDTGELF
>13|TRBJ2-1|TRBV5-1|-
ASSRGGGDYNEQF
>12|TRBJ2-5|TRBV7-8|few
ASSAYRDQETQY
>13|TRBJ1-1|TRBV4-1|-
ASTPSGARNTEAF
>14|TRBJ2-5|TRBV4-1|-
ASSQVGAGAGETQY
>14|TRBJ2-3|TRBV14|-
ASSHRRGTSTDTQY
>15|TRBJ1-4|TRBV4-1|-
ASSRSLQGAANEKLF
>10|TRBJ2-7|TRBV28|-
ASSLQGFEQY
>14|TRBJ2-7|TRBV30|-
AWSVHRDRGQYEQY
>13|TRBJ1-6|TRBV30|-
AWSVGGIYNSPLH
>13|TRBJ1-1|TRBV7-9|-
ASSLVWGSDTEAF
>14|TRBJ1-5|TRBV5-1|-
ASSLSRGRSNQPQH
>12|TRBJ2-7|TRBV19|-
ASSSYTGSYEQY
>14|TRBJ1-3|TRBV4-1|-
ASSQEGFRGGNTIY
>12|TRBJ2-5|TRBV4-2|-
ASSQDGNQGTQY
>16|TRBJ2-5|TRBV6-2/TRBV6-3|-
ASSPSLGLAGGGETQY
>13|TRBJ1-5|TRBV30|-
AWSVDSAGNQPQH
>11|TRBJ1-4|TRBV7-2|-
ASSGAGGEKLF
>10|TRBJ2-7|TRBV5-7|-
ASSLGGHEQY
>15|TRBJ1-5|TRBV24-1|few
ATSARGGGDHNQPQH
>12|TRBJ1-4|TRBV5-1|-
ASSLGRGGEKLF
>12|TRBJ1-2|TRBV18|-
ASSPRTGNYGYT
>13|TRBJ2-5|TRBV6-2/TRBV6-3|-
ASSYSIFPEETQY
>12|TRBJ1-5|TRBV6-5|-
ASSYTRTNQPQH
>12|TRBJ2-1|TRBV29-1|-
SVTSGGLYNEQF
>13|TRBJ2-7|TRBV28|-
ASSQKTGPTYEQY
>12|TRBJ1-5|TRBV18|-
ASSPWQGGQPQH
>12|TRBJ2-7|TRBV24-1|-
ATSDPARGNEQY
>11|TRBJ2-5|TRBV6-5|-
ASRGRGKETQY
>13|TRBJ1-3|TRBV5-3|few
ARSFNRGSGNTIY